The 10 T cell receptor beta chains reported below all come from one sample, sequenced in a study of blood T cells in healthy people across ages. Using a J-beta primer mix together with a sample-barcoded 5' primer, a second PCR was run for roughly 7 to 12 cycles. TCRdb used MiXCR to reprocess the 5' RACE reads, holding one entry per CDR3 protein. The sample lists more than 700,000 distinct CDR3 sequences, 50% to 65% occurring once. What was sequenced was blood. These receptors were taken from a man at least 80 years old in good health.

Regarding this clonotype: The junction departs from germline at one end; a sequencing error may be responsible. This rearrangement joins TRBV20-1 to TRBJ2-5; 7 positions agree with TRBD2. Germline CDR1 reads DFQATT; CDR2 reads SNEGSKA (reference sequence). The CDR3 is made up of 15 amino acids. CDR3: CSASSLASGRETRYF. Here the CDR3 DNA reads TGCAGTGCTAGTTCACTAGCGAGCGGGCGGGAGACCCGGTACTTC.

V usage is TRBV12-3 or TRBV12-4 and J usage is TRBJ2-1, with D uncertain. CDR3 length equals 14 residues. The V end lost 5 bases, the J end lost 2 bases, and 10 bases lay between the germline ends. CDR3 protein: CASSTDTTYNEQFF. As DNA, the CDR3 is TGTGCCAGCAGTACTGACACGACCTACAATGAGCAGTTCTTC.

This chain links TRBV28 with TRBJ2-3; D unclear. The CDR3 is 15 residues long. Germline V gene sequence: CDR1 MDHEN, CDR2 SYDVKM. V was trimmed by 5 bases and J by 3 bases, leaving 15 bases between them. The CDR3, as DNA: TGTGCCAGCAGTACCGTGGAGCTAGTTACAGATACGCAGTATTTT. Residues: CASSTVELVTDTQYF.

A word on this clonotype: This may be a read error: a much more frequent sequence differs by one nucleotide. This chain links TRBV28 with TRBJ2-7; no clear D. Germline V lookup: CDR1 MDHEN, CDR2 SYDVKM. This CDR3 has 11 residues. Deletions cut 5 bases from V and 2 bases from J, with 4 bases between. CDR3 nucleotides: TGTGCCAGCAGTAGACCCTACGAGCAGTACTTC. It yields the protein CASSRPYEQYF.

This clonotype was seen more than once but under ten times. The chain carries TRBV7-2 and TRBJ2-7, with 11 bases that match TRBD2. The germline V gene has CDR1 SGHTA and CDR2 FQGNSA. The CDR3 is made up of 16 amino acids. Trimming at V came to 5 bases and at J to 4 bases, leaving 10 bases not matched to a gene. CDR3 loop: CASSAGASGRRYEQYF. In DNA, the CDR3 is TGTGCCAGCAGCGCCGGGGCTAGCGGGAGGCGATACGAGCAGTACTTC.

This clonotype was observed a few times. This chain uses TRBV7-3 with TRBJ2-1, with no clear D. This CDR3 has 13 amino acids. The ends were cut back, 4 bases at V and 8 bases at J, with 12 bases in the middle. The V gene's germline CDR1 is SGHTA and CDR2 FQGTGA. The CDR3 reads CASSSSSFHEQFF. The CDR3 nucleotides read TGTGCCAGCAGCTCCTCCTCTTTCCATGAGCAGTTCTTC.

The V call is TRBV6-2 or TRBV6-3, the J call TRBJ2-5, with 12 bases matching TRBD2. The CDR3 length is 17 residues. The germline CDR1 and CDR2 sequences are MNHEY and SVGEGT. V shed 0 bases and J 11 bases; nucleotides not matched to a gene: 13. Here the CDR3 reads CASSYSETSGRYNEQYF. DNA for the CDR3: TGTGCCAGCAGTTACTCTGAAACTAGCGGGAGGTATAATGAGCAGTACTTC.

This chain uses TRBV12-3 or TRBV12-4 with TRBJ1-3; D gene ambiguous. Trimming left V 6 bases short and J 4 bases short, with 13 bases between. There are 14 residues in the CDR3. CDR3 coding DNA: TGTGCCAGCAGGACCAGAGGCTCCGGAAACACCATATATTTT. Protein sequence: CASRTRGSGNTIYF.

CDR3 sequence (DNA): TGTGCCACCAGCAGAGATCGACCGGGGCTCGGGAATGAGCAGTTCTTC. Its protein is CATSRDRPGLGNEQFF. The V gene is TRBV15, the J gene TRBJ2-1; D is possibly TRBD1 or TRBD2 (5 bases each). Trimming removed 0 bases at V and 7 bases at J, with 16 bases between. The germline V gene has CDR1 LNHNV and CDR2 YYDKDF (reference sequence). This CDR3 comprises 16 residues. Full variable domain (missing parts from reference TRBV15 and TRBJ2-1): DAMVIQNPRYQVTQFGKPVTLSCSQTLNHNVMYWYQQKSSQAPKLLFHYYDKDFNNEADTPDNFQSRRPNTSFCFLDIRSPGLGDTAMYLCATSRDRPGLGNEQFFGPGTRLTVL.

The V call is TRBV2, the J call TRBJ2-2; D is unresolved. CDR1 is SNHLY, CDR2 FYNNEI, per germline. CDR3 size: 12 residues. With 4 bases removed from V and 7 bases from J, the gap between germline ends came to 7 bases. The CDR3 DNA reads TGTGCCAGCAGTGGGACGATCGGGGAGCTGTTTTTT. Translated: CASSGTIGELFF.